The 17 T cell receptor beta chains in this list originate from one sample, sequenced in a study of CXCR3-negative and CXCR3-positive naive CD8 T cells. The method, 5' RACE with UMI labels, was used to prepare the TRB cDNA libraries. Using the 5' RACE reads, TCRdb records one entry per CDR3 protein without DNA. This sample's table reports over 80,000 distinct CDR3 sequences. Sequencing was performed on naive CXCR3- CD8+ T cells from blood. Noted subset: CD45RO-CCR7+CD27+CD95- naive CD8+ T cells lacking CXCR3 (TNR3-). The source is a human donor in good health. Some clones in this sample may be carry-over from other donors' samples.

The CDR3 sequence: CASSPRSPASYEQYF. This chain links TRBV7-9 with TRBJ2-7; without DNA, the TCRdb call of TRBD1 cannot be checked. This CDR3 is built from 15 residues. CDR1 is SEHNR, CDR2 FQNEAQ, per germline (reference sequence). Based on the CDR3 plus reference TRBV7-9 and TRBJ2-7, the full variable domain is DTGVSQNPRHKITKRGQNVTFRCDPISEHNRLYWYRQTLGQGPEFLTYFQNEAQLEKSRLLSDRFSAERPKGSFSTLEIQRTEQGDSAMYLCASSPRSPASYEQYFGPGTRLTVT.

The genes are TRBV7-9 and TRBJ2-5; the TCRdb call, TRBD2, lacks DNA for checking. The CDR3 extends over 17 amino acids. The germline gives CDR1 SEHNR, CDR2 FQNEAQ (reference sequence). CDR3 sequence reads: CASSLAQTSGSQETQYF.

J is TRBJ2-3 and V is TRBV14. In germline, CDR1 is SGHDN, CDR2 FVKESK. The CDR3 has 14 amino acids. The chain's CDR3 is CASSQAVSTDTQYF. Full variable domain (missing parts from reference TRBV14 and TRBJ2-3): EAGVTQFPSHSVIEKGQTVTLRCDPISGHDNLYWYRRVMGKEIKFLLHFVKESKQDESGMPNNRFLAERTGGTYSTLKVQPAELEDSGVYFCASSQAVSTDTQYFGPGTRLTVL.

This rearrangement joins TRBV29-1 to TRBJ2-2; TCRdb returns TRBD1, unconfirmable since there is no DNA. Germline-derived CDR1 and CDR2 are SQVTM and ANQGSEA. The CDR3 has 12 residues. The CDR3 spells CSGRTDTGELFF.

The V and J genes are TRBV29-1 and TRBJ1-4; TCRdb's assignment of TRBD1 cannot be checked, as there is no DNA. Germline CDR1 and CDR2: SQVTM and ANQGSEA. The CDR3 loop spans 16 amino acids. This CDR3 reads CSVEDQWAGQGEKLFF.

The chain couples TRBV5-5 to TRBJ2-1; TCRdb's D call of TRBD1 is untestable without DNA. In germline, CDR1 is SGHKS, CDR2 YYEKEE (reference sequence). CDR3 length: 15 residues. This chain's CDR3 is CASSLEDRGYNEQFF.

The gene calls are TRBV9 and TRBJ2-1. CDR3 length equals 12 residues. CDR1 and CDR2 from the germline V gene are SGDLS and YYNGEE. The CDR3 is CASRGDGYEQFF.

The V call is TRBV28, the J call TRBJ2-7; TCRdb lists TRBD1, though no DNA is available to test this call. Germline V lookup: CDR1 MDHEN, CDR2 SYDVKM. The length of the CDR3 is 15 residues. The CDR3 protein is CASSRGTGVSYEQYF.

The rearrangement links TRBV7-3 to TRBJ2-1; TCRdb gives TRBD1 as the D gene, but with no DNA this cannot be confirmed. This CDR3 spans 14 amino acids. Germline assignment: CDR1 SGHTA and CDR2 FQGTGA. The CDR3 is CASSPDETDNEQFF.

CDR3 residues: CASSLVQSGWQFF. The chain recombines TRBV5-8 with TRBJ2-1. Germline V lookup: CDR1 SGHTS, CDR2 YDEGEE. The CDR3 extends over 13 amino acids.

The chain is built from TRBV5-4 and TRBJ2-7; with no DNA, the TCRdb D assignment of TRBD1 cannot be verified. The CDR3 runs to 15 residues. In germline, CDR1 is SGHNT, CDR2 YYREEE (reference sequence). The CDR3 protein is CASSNPGQGVGEQYF.

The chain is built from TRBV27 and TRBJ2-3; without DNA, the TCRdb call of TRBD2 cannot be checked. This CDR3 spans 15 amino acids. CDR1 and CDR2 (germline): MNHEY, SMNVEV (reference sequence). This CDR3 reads CASRAAGGPVDTQYF.

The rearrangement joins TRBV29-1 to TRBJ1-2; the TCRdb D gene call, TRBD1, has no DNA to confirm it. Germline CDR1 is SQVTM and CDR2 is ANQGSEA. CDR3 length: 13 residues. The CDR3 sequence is CSGRHPQGPGYTF.

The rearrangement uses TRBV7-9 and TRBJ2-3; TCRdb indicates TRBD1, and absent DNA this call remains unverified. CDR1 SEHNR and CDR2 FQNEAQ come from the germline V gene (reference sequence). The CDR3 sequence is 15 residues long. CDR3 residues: CASSLPPGGPDTQYF.

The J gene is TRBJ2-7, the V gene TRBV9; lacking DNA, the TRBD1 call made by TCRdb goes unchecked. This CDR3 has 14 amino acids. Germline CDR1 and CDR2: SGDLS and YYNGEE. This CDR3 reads CASSPGGRTYEQYF.

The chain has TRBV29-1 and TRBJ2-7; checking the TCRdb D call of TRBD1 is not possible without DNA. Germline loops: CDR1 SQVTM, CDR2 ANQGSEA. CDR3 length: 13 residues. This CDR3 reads CSVEGTGAYEQYF.

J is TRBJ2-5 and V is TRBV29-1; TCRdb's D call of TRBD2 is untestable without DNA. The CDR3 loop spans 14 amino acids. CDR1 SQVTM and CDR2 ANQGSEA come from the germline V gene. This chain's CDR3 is CSVEDWATQETQYF.